One T cell receptor (beta chain) is described in this entry. The antigen is unknown. A read error may explain this, as a much larger clone is one base away. The CDR3 is made up of 14 amino acids. The data originate from a study of T cells in Graves' hyperthyroidism and ophthalmopathy. On the study more broadly: Initial diagnosis, before any treatment, was when peripheral blood was collected. General observations from the study: Most expanded thyroid clonotypes above 0.001 recurred in blood.

Newly diagnosed hyperthyroidism, duration under 2 months, in patients aged 18 to 65. Diagnoses were established using clinical symptoms, serum thyroxine and TRAb, thyroid ultrasound and orbital computed tomography. From RNA transcripts, TCR beta CDR3 regions were amplified. The HTBI primer set was used in a first-round RT-PCR of the TCR CDR3. Using its own MiXCR run on the multiplex PCR reads, TCRdb lists one record per CDR3 protein. The repertoire includes approximately 370,000 distinct CDR3 sequences, 14% to 15% of them detected once, and about 30% sits in the top ten. The TCR originated in a woman in her thirties with Graves' hyperthyroidism. Material for sequencing was blood. J is TRBJ2-3 and V is TRBV12-3 or TRBV12-4; 8 positions agree with TRBD1. Here the CDR3 DNA reads TGTGCCAACAGTTTCAGGGGGCCGACAGATATGCAGTATTTT. This codes for CANSFRGPTDMQYF.